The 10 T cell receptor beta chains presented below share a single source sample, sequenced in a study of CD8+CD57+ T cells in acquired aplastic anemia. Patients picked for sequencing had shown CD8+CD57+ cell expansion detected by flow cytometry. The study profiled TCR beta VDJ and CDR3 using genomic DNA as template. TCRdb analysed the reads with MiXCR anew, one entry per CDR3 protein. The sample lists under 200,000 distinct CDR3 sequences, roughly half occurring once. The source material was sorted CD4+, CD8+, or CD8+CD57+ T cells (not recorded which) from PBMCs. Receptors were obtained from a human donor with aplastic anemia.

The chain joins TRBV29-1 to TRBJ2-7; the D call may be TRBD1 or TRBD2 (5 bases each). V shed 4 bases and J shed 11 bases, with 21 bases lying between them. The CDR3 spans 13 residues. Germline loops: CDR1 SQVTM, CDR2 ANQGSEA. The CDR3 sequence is CSVAGTDVRVKYF. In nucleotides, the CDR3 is TGCAGCGTTGCCGGGACGGACGTACGAGTGAAGTACTTC.

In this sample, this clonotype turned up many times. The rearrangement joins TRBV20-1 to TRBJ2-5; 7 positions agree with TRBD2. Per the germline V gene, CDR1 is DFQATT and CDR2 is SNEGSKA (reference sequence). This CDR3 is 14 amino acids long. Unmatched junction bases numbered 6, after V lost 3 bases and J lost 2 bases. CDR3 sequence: CSARESSGQETQYF. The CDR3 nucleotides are TGCAGTGCTAGGGAGTCTAGCGGACAAGAGACCCAGTACTTC.

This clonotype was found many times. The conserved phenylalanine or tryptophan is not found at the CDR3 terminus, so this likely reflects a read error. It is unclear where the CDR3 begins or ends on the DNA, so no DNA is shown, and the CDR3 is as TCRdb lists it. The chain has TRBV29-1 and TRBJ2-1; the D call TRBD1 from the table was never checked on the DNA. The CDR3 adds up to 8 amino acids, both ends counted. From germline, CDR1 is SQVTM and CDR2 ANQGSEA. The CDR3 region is CSDPADNR.

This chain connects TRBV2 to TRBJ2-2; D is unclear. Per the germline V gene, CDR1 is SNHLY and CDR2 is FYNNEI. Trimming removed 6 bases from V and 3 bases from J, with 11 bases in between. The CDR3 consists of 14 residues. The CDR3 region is CASRPMGYTGELFF. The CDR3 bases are TGTGCCAGCAGACCGATGGGATACACCGGGGAGCTGTTTTTT.

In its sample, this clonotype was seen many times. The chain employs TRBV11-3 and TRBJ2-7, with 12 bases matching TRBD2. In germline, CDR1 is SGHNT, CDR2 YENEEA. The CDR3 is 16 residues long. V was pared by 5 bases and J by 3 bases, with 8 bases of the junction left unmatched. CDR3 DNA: TGTGCCAGCAGCCCCCAAGAGACTAGCGGGAGCTACGAGCAGTACTTC. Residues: CASSPQETSGSYEQYF.

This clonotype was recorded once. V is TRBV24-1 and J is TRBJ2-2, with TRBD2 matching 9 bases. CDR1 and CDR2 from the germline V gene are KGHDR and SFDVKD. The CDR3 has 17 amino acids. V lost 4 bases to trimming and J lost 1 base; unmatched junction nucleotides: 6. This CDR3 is CATSEASGTLNTGELFF. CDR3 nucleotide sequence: TGTGCCACCAGTGAGGCTAGCGGGACCCTGAACACCGGGGAGCTGTTTTTT.

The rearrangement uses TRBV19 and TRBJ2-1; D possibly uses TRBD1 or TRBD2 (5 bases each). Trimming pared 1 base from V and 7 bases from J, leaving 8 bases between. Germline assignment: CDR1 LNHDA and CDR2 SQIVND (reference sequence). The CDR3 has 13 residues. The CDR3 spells CASSIAGRNEQFF. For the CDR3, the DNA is TGTGCCAGTAGTATAGCGGGGCGTAATGAGCAGTTCTTC.

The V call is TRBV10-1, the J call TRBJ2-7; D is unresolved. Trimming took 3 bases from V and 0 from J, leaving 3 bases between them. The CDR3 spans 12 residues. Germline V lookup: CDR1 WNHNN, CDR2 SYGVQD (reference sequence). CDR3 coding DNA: TGCGCCAGCAGTGAAGTCTCCTACGAGCAGTACTTC. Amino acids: CASSEVSYEQYF.

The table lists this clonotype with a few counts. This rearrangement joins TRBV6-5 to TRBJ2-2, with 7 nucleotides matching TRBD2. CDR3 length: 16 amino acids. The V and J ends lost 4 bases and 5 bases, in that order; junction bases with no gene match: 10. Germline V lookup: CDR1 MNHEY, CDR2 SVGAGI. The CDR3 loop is CASSSRWGGGTGELFF. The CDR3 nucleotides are TGTGCCAGCAGTTCCCGATGGGGGGGAGGGACCGGGGAGCTGTTTTTT.

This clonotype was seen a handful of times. CDR3 loop: CASSSSATYEQYF. The CDR3 bases are TGTGCCAGCAGTTCTAGCGCTACCTACGAGCAGTACTTC. This chain connects TRBV28 to TRBJ2-7; perhaps TRBD2 as D (6 bases). From germline, CDR1 is MDHEN and CDR2 SYDVKM. This CDR3 is 13 amino acids long. The ends were cut back, 4 bases at V and 2 bases at J, with 9 bases in the middle.